The rows below give T cell receptor beta chains drawn from one sample of a study of blood T cell repertoires in COVID-19. TCRdb keeps only in-frame clones here, not all; method: immunoSEQ multiplex PCR. The sample holds roughly 280,000 clones, around nine tenths seen once. Sequencing was performed on peripheral blood. These receptor sequences come from a woman aged 60-70 years with COVID-19, enrolled during active disease. Both conserved end residues are part of each CDR3. The D gene is left open where the match is weak. A clone size is listed for some rows: how often the clone was seen (once, few, many), or a class if it is expanded.

TRBJ2-1 TRBV19 NA TRBD2 13 CASREVGGNEQFF TGTGCCAGTAGAGAGGTGGGGGGGAATGAGCAGTTCTTC
TRBJ2-4 TRBV28 once NA 11 CASTAKNIQYF TGTGCCAGCACGGCCAAAAACATTCAGTACTTC
TRBJ1-2 TRBV19 NA NA 12 CASSMGHHGYTF TGTGCCAGTAGTATGGGACACCACGGCTACACCTTC
TRBJ2-7 TRBV9 NA NA 15 CASSVGAVYSYEQYF TGTGCCAGCAGCGTAGGTGCGGTATACTCCTACGAGCAGTACTTC
TRBJ1-2 TRBV11-2 NA TRBD1 13 CASSLDRGYGYTF TGTGCCAGCAGCCTGGACAGGGGGTATGGCTACACCTTC
TRBJ1-1 TRBV11-2 NA TRBD1 17 CASSLDTVGQGGTEAFF TGTGCCAGCAGCTTAGATACGGTGGGGCAGGGGGGCACTGAAGCTTTCTTT
TRBJ1-5 TRBV4-2 NA NA 16 CASSQDEGSPYQPQHF TGTGCCAGCAGCCAAGATGAGGGCAGCCCCTATCAACCCCAGCATTTT
TRBJ2-3 TRBV9 NA TRBD2 16 CASSVVPSGRTDTQYF TGTGCCAGCAGCGTAGTCCCTAGCGGGAGAACAGATACGCAGTATTTT
TRBJ2-2 TRBV4-2 NA NA 14 CASSQGSSAGELFF TGTGCCAGCAGCCAAGGAAGTAGCGCCGGGGAGCTGTTTTTT
TRBJ2-5 TRBV10-3 NA TRBD2 14 CAISGLAGGQTQYF TGTGCCATCAGTGGACTAGCGGGAGGGCAGACCCAGTACTTC
TRBJ2-3 TRBV3-1/TRBV3-2 NA TRBD1 12 CASSPTGETQYF TGTGCCAGCAGTCCTACAGGGGAGACGCAGTATTTT
TRBJ2-7 TRBV7-9 NA TRBD2 14 CASSLGTSGDEQYF TGTGCCAGCAGCTTAGGGACTAGCGGGGACGAGCAGTACTTC
TRBJ1-6 TRBV29-1 NA TRBD1 13 CSVYSGGGSPLHF TGCAGCGTTTACTCAGGGGGTGGTTCACCCCTCCACTTT
TRBJ2-1 TRBV5-5 NA NA 12 CASSFQANEQFF TGTGCCAGCAGCTTTCAGGCCAATGAGCAGTTCTTC
TRBJ1-4 TRBV24-1 NA NA 14 CATSEGGTNEKLFF TGTGCCACCAGTGAAGGGGGAACTAATGAAAAACTGTTTTTT
TRBJ2-7 TRBV28 once TRBD1 14 CASRGQGAPYEQYF TGTGCCAGCAGGGGGCAGGGGGCACCCTACGAGCAGTACTTC
TRBJ2-5 TRBV5-5 NA NA 13 CASSSQGTETQYF TGTGCCAGCAGCTCGCAGGGAACCGAGACCCAGTACTTC
TRBJ2-1 TRBV3-1/TRBV3-2 NA TRBD2 19 CASSQGRLAGVNSYNEQFF TGTGCCAGCAGCCAAGGCCGGCTAGCGGGAGTGAACTCCTACAATGAGCAGTTCTTC
TRBJ2-3 TRBV5-4 NA NA 16 CASLPDGRARTDTQYF TGTGCCAGCCTTCCCGACGGGCGGGCCCGCACAGATACGCAGTATTTT
TRBJ1-1 TRBV27 NA TRBD1 15 CASSYVGTGSTEAFF TGTGCCAGCAGTTACGTGGGGACAGGGAGTACTGAAGCTTTCTTT
TRBJ1-1 TRBV6-5 NA NA 16 CASSYDGGTMNTEAFF TGTGCCAGCAGTTACGACGGCGGAACTATGAACACTGAAGCTTTCTTT
TRBJ2-7 TRBV27 few NA 14 CASSFVRDSYEQYF TGTGCCAGCAGTTTTGTCCGGGATTCCTACGAGCAGTACTTC
TRBJ2-1 TRBV29-1 NA TRBD2 13 CSVGAGGYNEQFF TGCAGCGTTGGGGCGGGAGGGTACAATGAGCAGTTCTTC
TRBJ2-2 TRBV7-2 NA NA 15 CASSPPAVDTGELFF TGTGCCAGCAGCCCCCCAGCGGTGGACACCGGGGAGCTGTTTTTT
TRBJ2-7 TRBV9 NA NA 14 CASSVTGAAYEQYF TGTGCCAGCAGCGTTACGGGAGCCGCCTACGAGCAGTACTTC
TRBJ1-6 TRBV9 NA TRBD1 15 CASSGTGQNNSPLHF TGTGCCAGCAGCGGCACGGGACAGAATAATTCACCCCTCCACTTT
TRBJ2-3 TRBV7-3 NA NA 13 CASSLSRRDTQYF TGTGCCAGCAGCTTAAGTCGTCGAGATACGCAGTATTTT
TRBJ2-7 TRBV5-1 NA NA 14 CASSLDLAIYEQYF TGCGCCAGCAGCTTGGACCTAGCGATATACGAGCAGTACTTC
TRBJ1-2 TRBV3-1/TRBV3-2 few NA 16 CASSQGYRAGGYGYTF TGTGCCAGCAGCCAAGGTTATCGAGCTGGTGGCTATGGCTACACCTTC
TRBJ2-5 TRBV5-1 NA NA 14 CASSPSGSKETQYF TGCGCCAGCAGCCCCTCCGGGTCTAAAGAGACCCAGTACTTC
TRBJ2-2 TRBV7-8 once NA 16 CASSRGARRDTGELFF TGTGCCAGCAGCAGAGGGGCCCGCAGGGACACCGGGGAGCTGTTTTTT
TRBJ2-7 TRBV5-4 NA NA 14 CASSVTGSSYEQYF TGTGCCAGCAGCGTCACAGGGAGCTCCTACGAGCAGTACTTC
TRBJ2-3 TRBV5-1 NA TRBD2 16 CASRTSVGSATDTQYF TGCGCCAGCAGAACTAGCGTCGGGTCGGCCACAGATACGCAGTATTTT
TRBJ2-3 TRBV7-2 NA NA 15 CASSLQGGLPDTQYF TGTGCCAGCAGCTTACAGGGAGGACTTCCAGATACGCAGTATTTT
TRBJ1-1 TRBV6-5 NA TRBD1 12 CASSKTGVRAFF TGTGCCAGCAGCAAGACAGGGGTGCGCGCTTTCTTT
TRBJ2-1 TRBV7-3 NA TRBD1 15 CASSFPRGLSDEQFF TGTGCCAGCAGCTTCCCCAGGGGGCTAAGCGATGAGCAGTTCTTC
TRBJ1-5 TRBV29-1 NA NA 14 CSVEAGGGYQPQHF TGCAGCGTTGAGGCCGGGGGTGGTTATCAGCCCCAGCATTTT
TRBJ2-7 TRBV5-1 NA NA 15 CASSLGRVWIYEQYF TGCGCCAGCAGCTTGGGGAGGGTTTGGATCTACGAGCAGTACTTC
TRBJ1-2 TRBV5-1 few TRBD1 16 CASSPRNRDRYYGYTF TGCGCCAGCAGCCCACGGAATAGGGACAGATACTATGGCTACACCTTC
TRBJ1-1 TRBV27 NA TRBD1 14 CASSFQGARTEAFF TGTGCCAGCAGTTTTCAGGGGGCTAGGACTGAAGCTTTCTTT
TRBJ2-7 TRBV30 NA TRBD1 11 CAWTGGGEQYF TGTGCCTGGACAGGGGGCGGAGAGCAGTACTTC